These 27 T cell receptor beta chains originate from one sample sequenced in a study of T cell repertoires in cytomegalovirus infection. TCRdb recomputed calls from the reads with MiXCR, one row per CDR3 protein. The sample comprises a few hundred thousand distinct CDR3 sequences, about a sixth of which are singletons, and 8.5% to 10% rests with the top ten. Material for sequencing was PBMCs. All receptors come from a human donor in good health (CMV status not recorded). Some clones in this sample may be carry-over from other donors' samples.

This clonotype was picked up many times. The V call is TRBV12-3 or TRBV12-4, the J call TRBJ1-3, with D hard to call. V shed 3 bases and J shed 4 bases, with 10 bases lying between them. There are 14 residues in the CDR3. CDR3 protein: CASSFRVNGNTIYF. The CDR3 nucleotides are TGTGCCAGCAGTTTCAGAGTGAACGGAAACACCATATATTTT.

In this sample, this clonotype turned up a few times. The V call is TRBV20-1, the J call TRBJ1-3; D remains ambiguous. Germline loops: CDR1 DFQATT, CDR2 SNEGSKA (reference sequence). The CDR3 sequence is 14 residues long. The V end was cut by 0 bases, the J end by 7 bases, with 13 bases between. The CDR3 loop is CSARDGRPDNTIYF. As DNA, the CDR3 is TGCAGTGCTAGAGATGGACGGCCAGACAACACCATATATTTT.

The V gene is TRBV29-1, the J gene TRBJ2-5, with TRBD2 identical over 7 bases. With 6 bases clipped from V and 1 base from J, the junction kept 2 bases outside the gene matches. The CDR3 totals 12 residues. Germline V gene data show CDR1 as SQVTM and CDR2 as ANQGSEA. The CDR3 loop is CSVAGTQETQYF. CDR3 coding DNA: TGCAGCGTAGCGGGAACCCAAGAGACCCAGTACTTC. The full variable domain, completed using reference TRBV29-1 and TRBJ2-5, is SAVISQKPSRDICQRGTSLTIQCQVDSQVTMMFWYRQQPGQSLTLIATANQGSEATYESGFVIDKFPISRPNLTFSTLTVSNMSPEDSSIYLCSVAGTQETQYFGPGTRLLVL.

This clonotype appeared many times. The chain couples TRBV7-2 to TRBJ2-3; no firm D call. V lost 1 base to trimming and J lost 3 bases, with 8 bases between them. The V gene's germline CDR1 is SGHTA and CDR2 FQGNSA. CDR3 length: 14 amino acids. For the CDR3, the DNA is TGTGCCAGCAGCTTAGGTTATCCGACAGATACGCAGTATTTT. Residues: CASSLGYPTDTQYF.

The CDR3 sequence: CASRLAVNNEQFF. The CDR3 nucleotides read TGTGCCAGCAGACTAGCGGTTAACAATGAGCAGTTCTTC. The rearrangement uses TRBV5-5 and TRBJ2-1; 8 bases fit TRBD2. Per germline, CDR1 SGHKS and CDR2 YYEKEE (reference sequence). The CDR3 sequence is 13 residues long. Germline trimming cut 5 bases from V and 5 bases from J; bases unmatched to any gene: 3.

This clonotype was counted ten times or more. The chain employs TRBV7-6 and TRBJ1-1; D is possibly TRBD1 (5 bases). The germline CDR1 and CDR2 sequences are SGHVS and FNYEAQ. This CDR3 has 17 residues. Trimming took 3 bases from V and 4 from J, leaving 21 bases between them. CDR3 in DNA: TGTGCCAGCAGCTTGACCGGGACTCTGATTCCGAGCACTGAAGCTTTCTTT. Protein sequence: CASSLTGTLIPSTEAFF. Based on the CDR3 plus reference TRBV7-6 and TRBJ1-1, the full variable domain is GAGVSQSPRYKVTKRGQDVALRCDPISGHVSLYWYRQALGQGPEFLTYFNYEAQQDKSGLPNDRFSAERPEGSISTLTIQRTEQRDSAMYRCASSLTGTLIPSTEAFFGQGTRLTVV.

In its sample, this clonotype was seen a few times. This chain connects TRBV11-3 to TRBJ2-1, with 11 bases aligning to TRBD1. V shed 5 bases, J shed 0 bases, and the junction held 18 bases outside the gene matches. The length of the CDR3 is 21 residues. Germline V gene sequence: CDR1 SGHNT, CDR2 YENEEA. The CDR3 DNA reads TGTGCCAGCAGCGGTACCTCGTTCCCCGCCGGGACAGGGGGCTCCTACAATGAGCAGTTCTTC. It codes for CASSGTSFPAGTGGSYNEQFF.

This clonotype appeared a few times. The V call is TRBV3-1, the J call TRBJ2-7; no reliable D call. Germline CDR1 and CDR2: LGHDT and YNNKEL (reference sequence). The V end was cut by 3 bases, the J end by 6 bases, with 6 bases between. This CDR3 is 11 amino acids long. CDR3 sequence: CASSQRSEQYF. CDR3 DNA sequence: TGTGCCAGCAGCCAGCGTTCCGAGCAGTACTTC.

This clonotype was observed many times. The chain carries TRBV7-8 and TRBJ2-7; 13 bases fit TRBD2. The CDR3 totals 16 residues. Germline CDR1 is SGHVS and CDR2 is FQNEAQ. J lost 7 bases, V lost 4 bases, and 10 bases had no gene match. The CDR3 DNA reads TGTGCCAGCAGCTCCTTACTAGCGGGAGGGCCGGGGGAGCAGTACTTC. Its protein is CASSSLLAGGPGEQYF. Supplemented by reference TRBV7-8 and TRBJ2-7, the full variable domain reads GAGVSQSPRYKVAKRGQDVALRCDPISGHVSLFWYQQALGQGPEFLTYFQNEAQLDKSGLPSDRFFAERPEGSVSTLKIQRTQQEDSAVYLCASSSLLAGGPGEQYFGPGTRLTVT.

The chain uses TRBV5-6 and TRBJ2-1; weak D call: TRBD2 (6 bases). Between the trimmed V and J ends, which lost 2 bases and 0 bases, there was a span of 12 bases. CDR1 is SGHDT, CDR2 YYEEEE, per germline. There are 16 residues in the CDR3. The DNA for the CDR3 is TGTGCCAGCAGCTTCGGAGGGCGCCCCTCCTACAATGAGCAGTTCTTC. Amino acid sequence: CASSFGGRPSYNEQFF.

This clonotype was detected many times. The chain links TRBV7-2 to TRBJ1-2; 8 bases map to TRBD1. In germline, CDR1 is SGHTA, CDR2 FQGNSA. CDR3 length equals 14 residues. The J segment lost 8 bases and the V segment lost 3 bases, leaving 8 bases of the junction unmatched. The CDR3 DNA reads as TGTGCCAGCAGCTTGGACGGACAGGGCCGCGGCTACACCTTC. Translating gives CASSLDGQGRGYTF.

The chain recombines TRBV2 with TRBJ1-4; no reliable D call. CDR3 length equals 12 residues. Germline CDR1 is SNHLY and CDR2 is FYNNEI. The CDR3 bases are TGTGCGACCCGCAGGCCCGAAGAAAAACTGTTTTTT. It specifies CATRRPEEKLFF.

Comments on this clonotype: The junction differs from germline at one of its ends, possibly a read error. In nucleotides, the CDR3 is TGTGCCACCCAACTAGCGGGACCCCCCGGGGAGCTGTGTTTT. It translates to CATQLAGPPGELCF. The chain couples TRBV19 to TRBJ2-2; 10 nucleotides align to TRBD2. CDR3 size: 14 residues. Germline CDR1 is LNHDA and CDR2 is SQIVND (reference sequence).

This clonotype was detected many times. The chain combines TRBV7-6 with TRBJ1-2; tentatively, D is TRBD1 (5 bases). Trimming left V 5 bases short and J 4 bases short, with 14 bases between. The CDR3 is 14 amino acids. Germline V gene lookup returns CDR1 SGHVS and CDR2 FNYEAQ. The CDR3 loop is CASSQSQGSYGYTF. CDR3 coding DNA: TGTGCCAGCAGCCAGTCCCAGGGTAGCTATGGCTACACCTTC.

This clonotype occurred a few times. This chain joins TRBV20-1 and TRBJ2-1; D tentatively fits TRBD1 or TRBD2 (5 bases each). CDR1 is DFQATT and CDR2 is SNEGSKA in the germline V gene (reference sequence). Trimming removed 7 bases at V and 13 bases at J, with 20 bases between. The CDR3 has 12 residues. The CDR3 protein is CSGRGTGGLQFF. The CDR3 region has the DNA TGCAGTGGTAGGGGAACAGGAGGTCTACAGTTCTTC.

This clonotype was recorded at least ten times. The chain couples TRBV7-8 to TRBJ2-2; D gene ambiguous. V lost 0 bases and J 3 bases, leaving 5 bases between the germline ends. Germline assignment: CDR1 SGHVS and CDR2 FQNEAQ. The CDR3 length is 14 residues. In DNA form, the CDR3 reads TGTGCCAGCAGCTTAGCTACTTACACCGGGGAGCTGTTTTTT. Amino acid sequence: CASSLATYTGELFF.

This clonotype was found many times. The chain employs TRBV7-2 and TRBJ1-1; D is undetermined. Germline CDR1 and CDR2: SGHTA and FQGNSA. CDR3 size: 14 residues. V was shortened by 7 bases and J by 0 bases, with 12 bases between the two germline ends. CDR3 region: CASTLRGMNTEAFF. The CDR3 bases are TGTGCCAGCACCCTTAGAGGTATGAACACTGAAGCTTTCTTT.

The gene calls are TRBV28 and TRBJ1-1; D is unresolved. In germline, CDR1 is MDHEN, CDR2 SYDVKM. The CDR3 loop spans 15 amino acids. The V end was cut by 5 bases, the J end by 0 bases, with 13 bases between. The CDR3 nucleotides read TGTGCCAGCAGTCTACCTATGACGATGAACACTGAAGCTTTCTTT. Translating it yields CASSLPMTMNTEAFF.

In this sample, this clonotype turned up once. The V and J genes are TRBV27 and TRBJ2-3; D is undetermined. V gave up 3 bases and J gave up 4 bases, with 17 bases separating them. CDR3 length: 16 amino acids. Looked up from germline, CDR1 is MNHEY and CDR2 is SMNVEV (reference sequence). CDR3: CASSFIRSPPADTQYF. The DNA for the CDR3 is TGTGCCAGCAGTTTTATTCGATCTCCTCCCGCAGATACGCAGTATTTT.

This clonotype was detected ten times or more. The chain recombines TRBV12-3 or TRBV12-4 with TRBJ2-3; the match to TRBD2 covers 11 bases. The V segment lost 6 bases and the J segment 4 bases; nucleotides outside the gene matches: 6. The CDR3 sequence is 15 residues long. The CDR3 loop reads CASRSRLAGSDTQYF. DNA of the CDR3: TGTGCCAGCAGGTCCCGACTAGCGGGGTCAGATACGCAGTATTTT.

This clonotype was observed a handful of times. The chain carries TRBV19 and TRBJ1-2; the D gene is possibly TRBD1 (5 bases). V lost 8 bases, J lost 3 bases, and 16 bases lay in between. Germline assignment: CDR1 LNHDA and CDR2 SQIVND (reference sequence). The CDR3 has 14 residues. CDR3 sequence (DNA): TGTGCCAGTGGTCCCCCGTGGGGGGACTATGGCTACACCTTC. Its protein product is CASGPPWGDYGYTF.

This clonotype was found a few times. The V and J genes are TRBV29-1 and TRBJ2-5; D possibly corresponds to TRBD1 (7 bases). Trimming pared 5 bases from V and 4 bases from J, leaving 17 bases between. There are 14 residues in the CDR3. Germline V lookup: CDR1 SQVTM, CDR2 ANQGSEA. The CDR3 nucleotides read TGCAGCGTTCAAGGGGGCGCCGGGGGAGAGACCCAGTACTTC. Protein sequence: CSVQGGAGGETQYF.

This clonotype turned up a few times. This chain connects TRBV10-3 to TRBJ2-1, with 10 bases fitting TRBD1. The CDR3 runs to 15 residues. Germline V gene sequence: CDR1 ENHRY, CDR2 SYGVKD. Trimming at V came to 5 bases and at J to 4 bases, leaving 5 bases not matched to a gene. CDR3 loop: CAISTTGGRYNEQFF. The CDR3 DNA follows: TGTGCCATCAGTACGACAGGGGGCCGTTACAATGAGCAGTTCTTC.

This clonotype was counted only a few times. The chain uses TRBV24-1 and TRBJ1-5; D unclear. Germline V lookup: CDR1 KGHDR, CDR2 SFDVKD. CDR3 length equals 13 residues. Trimming removed 3 bases at V and 0 bases at J, with 2 bases between. This CDR3 is CATSDLSNQPQHF. CDR3 coding DNA: TGTGCCACCAGTGATCTTAGCAATCAGCCCCAGCATTTT.

The chain recombines TRBV7-8 with TRBJ2-1, with D uncertain. Per the germline V gene, CDR1 is SGHVS and CDR2 is FQNEAQ. This CDR3 has 15 amino acids. V lost 1 base to trimming and J lost 6 bases, with 13 bases between them. This chain's CDR3 is CASSLDSSGGNEQFF. The CDR3 coding sequence is TGTGCCAGCAGCTTAGACAGCTCGGGCGGCAATGAGCAGTTCTTC.

This chain joins TRBV7-8 and TRBJ1-6; TRBD1 agrees at 11 bases. V dropped 6 bases and J dropped 9; count of bases not matched to a gene: 4. CDR1 and CDR2 (germline): SGHVS, FQNEAQ. The CDR3 sequence is 14 residues long. CDR3 residues: CASRIGTGGSPLHF. The CDR3 bases are TGTGCCAGCAGAATAGGGACAGGGGGTTCACCCCTCCACTTT.

This clonotype occurred many times. This chain connects TRBV7-2 to TRBJ1-6; D unresolved. CDR1 is SGHTA and CDR2 is FQGNSA in the germline V gene. This CDR3 has 18 amino acids. V lost 4 bases, J lost 5 bases, and 21 bases lay in between. The CDR3 sequence: CASSSHNGFNEDNSPLHF. CDR3 in DNA: TGTGCCAGCAGCTCACATAATGGGTTTAACGAAGATAATTCACCCCTCCACTTT.